These 30 T cell receptor beta chains were all obtained from the same sample, sequenced in a study of cytomegalovirus exposure and HLA in healthy donors. Some clones are missing from TCRdb's copy, which holds only in-frame ones; the method was immunoSEQ multiplex PCR. The data hold some 77,000 clones, with approximately 93% observed a single time. The sample was PBMCs. The receptors come from a man aged 18-30 years in good health and CMV-seropositive.

This chain links TRBV4-2 with TRBJ2-2; 7 positions match TRBD1. Germline V CDR1 and CDR2: LGHNA, YNFKEQ. The CDR3 runs 15 residues. V dropped 5 bases and J dropped 1; count of bases not matched to a gene: 4. The CDR3 loop is CASSGRQGNTGELFF. CDR3 bases: TGTGCCAGCAGCGGTAGACAGGGGAACACCGGGGAGCTGTTTTTT.

This chain uses TRBV6-5 with TRBJ2-7; the match to TRBD2 covers 9 bases. Germline CDR1 MNHEY, CDR2 SVGAGI. There are 15 residues in the CDR3. The ends lost 0 bases at V and 5 bases at J; junction bases unmatched: 5. CDR3 coding DNA: TGTGCCAGCAGTTACTCGGGCGGGAGGGCCGACGAGCAGTACTTC. It is translated as CASSYSGGRADEQYF.

The chain has TRBV9 and TRBJ2-6, with 8 positions matching TRBD2. Germline CDR1 and CDR2: SGDLS and YYNGEE. Trimming removed 0 bases from V and 3 bases from J; junction bases left unmatched: 5. The CDR3 has 17 amino acids. CDR3 amino acids: CASSVGSGGNGANVLTF. DNA of the CDR3: TGTGCCAGCAGCGTAGGGAGCGGGGGTAATGGGGCCAACGTCCTGACTTTC.

V and J are TRBV12-5 and TRBJ1-2, with D unclear. CDR1 is LGHNT and CDR2 is FRNRAP in the germline V gene. CDR3 length: 17 amino acids. The V and J ends lost 0 bases and 7 bases respectively, with 21 bases between them. In nucleotides, the CDR3 is TGTGCTAGTGGTTTGGTACCAGGATTTGGGCCATCCGGTGGCTACACCTTC. Translation gives CASGLVPGFGPSGGYTF.

This clone has a single count. The chain combines TRBV5-1 with TRBJ1-2; no clear D gene. The CDR3 totals 13 residues. Germline-derived CDR1 and CDR2 are SGHRS and YFSETQ. Deletions cut 5 bases from V and 2 bases from J, with 10 bases between. CDR3 coding DNA: TGCGCCAGCAGTACGGGTGGAAACTATGGCTACACCTTC. Protein sequence: CASSTGGNYGYTF.

The rearrangement joins TRBV7-6 to TRBJ2-5; 8 nucleotides align to TRBD2. This CDR3 spans 15 amino acids. V lost 5 bases, J lost 4 bases, and 9 bases stayed unmatched. Germline lookup yields CDR1 SGHVS and CDR2 FNYEAQ. The CDR3 sequence is CASSDELAAGETQYF. The CDR3 nucleotides read TGTGCCAGCAGCGACGAACTAGCGGCGGGAGAGACCCAGTACTTC.

The chain carries TRBV27 and TRBJ2-3; 8 bases match TRBD2. J gave up 5 bases and V 5 bases, and 15 bases lay outside the gene matches. Per germline, CDR1 MNHEY and CDR2 SMNVEV (reference sequence). CDR3 size: 17 residues. CDR3 DNA: TGTGCCAGCAGTACCCCCCGCGGAGTAGCGGGAAGAGATACGCAGTATTTT. Its translation is CASSTPRGVAGRDTQYF.

The genes are TRBV28 and TRBJ1-2, with 8 bases fitting TRBD1. CDR1 is MDHEN, CDR2 SYDVKM, per germline. V was clipped by 7 bases and J by 3 bases; unmatched bases: 13. This CDR3 has 16 amino acids. The CDR3 sequence is CASKFRGRDIYYGYTF. CDR3 bases: TGTGCCAGCAAATTCAGGGGGCGCGATATTTACTATGGCTACACCTTC.

The V gene is TRBV30, the J gene TRBJ1-1; D ambiguous. This CDR3 spans 14 amino acids. Germline V gene lookup returns CDR1 GTSNPN and CDR2 SVGIG (reference sequence). Between the trimmed V and J ends, which lost 7 bases and 0 bases, there was a span of 15 bases. The CDR3 spells CAFSVASLNTEAFF. CDR3 DNA sequence: TGTGCCTTCTCCGTGGCTTCCCTGAACACTGAAGCTTTCTTT.

V usage is TRBV7-2 and J usage is TRBJ1-4; possible D gene TRBD1, 6 bases. This CDR3 comprises 13 residues. Trimming took 5 bases from V and 8 from J, leaving 12 bases between them. Germline-derived CDR1 and CDR2 are SGHTA and FQGNSA. CDR3 sequence (DNA): TGTGCCAGCAGCGTACAGGGAGACGAAAAACTGTTTTTT. Amino acids: CASSVQGDEKLFF.

This chain joins TRBV6-5 and TRBJ1-4; possible D gene TRBD1, 6 bases. The CDR3 runs to 15 residues. Deletions cut 3 bases from V and 6 bases from J, with 14 bases between. Germline loops: CDR1 MNHEY, CDR2 SVGAGI. The CDR3 region is CASSYGGAPDEKLFF. The CDR3 region has the DNA TGTGCCAGCAGTTATGGGGGGGCGCCGGATGAAAAACTGTTTTTT.

The chain joins TRBV9 to TRBJ2-5; D ambiguous. Germline CDR1 and CDR2: SGDLS and YYNGEE. CDR3 size: 13 residues. V lost 2 bases and J lost 0, with 5 bases in between. CDR3 protein: CASSVSNQETQYF. Written as DNA, the CDR3 is TGTGCCAGCAGCGTTTCCAACCAAGAGACCCAGTACTTC.

The chain couples TRBV9 to TRBJ2-3, with 9 bases matching TRBD1. The ends lost 3 bases at V and 2 bases at J; junction bases unmatched: 7. The CDR3 runs 16 residues. Germline CDR1 reads SGDLS; CDR2 reads YYNGEE. The CDR3 reads CASSERTGAFTDTQYF. The DNA for the CDR3 is TGTGCCAGCAGCGAAAGGACAGGGGCCTTCACAGATACGCAGTATTTT. The complete variable domain, with remaining parts taken from reference TRBV9 and TRBJ2-3, reads DSGVTQTPKHLITATGQRVTLRCSPRSGDLSVYWYQQSLDQGLQFLIQYYNGEERAKGNILERFSAQQFPDLHSELNLSSLELGDSALYFCASSERTGAFTDTQYFGPGTRLTVL.

The genes are TRBV9 and TRBJ2-1; 7 bases fit TRBD2. Germline CDR1 SGDLS, CDR2 YYNGEE. J gave up 0 bases and V 3 bases, and 6 bases lay outside the gene matches. This CDR3 is 16 amino acids long. The CDR3 DNA reads as TGTGCCAGCAGCGAGACGGGAGGCGTCTCCTACAATGAGCAGTTCTTC. This gives the protein CASSETGGVSYNEQFF.

The chain uses TRBV5-1 and TRBJ2-6; weak D call: TRBD1 (6 bases). The CDR3 sequence is 16 residues long. The germline gives CDR1 SGHRS, CDR2 YFSETQ. Trimming shortened V by 2 bases and J by 2 bases, and 11 bases separated the two germline ends. CDR3 nucleotides: TGCGCCAGCAGCTTAACTTACAGGGCTGGGGCCAACGTCCTGACTTTC. Translated: CASSLTYRAGANVLTF. The full variable domain, its missing parts supplied by reference TRBV5-1 and TRBJ2-6, is KAGVTQTPRYLIKTRGQQVTLSCSPISGHRSVSWYQQTPGQGLQFLFEYFSETQRNKGNFPGRFSGRQFSNSRSEMNVSTLELGDSALYLCASSLTYRAGANVLTFGAGSRLTVL.

This sequence joins TRBV14 and TRBJ2-2; the D gene is possibly TRBD1 (6 bases). The V end was cut by 0 bases, the J end by 6 bases, with 14 bases between. The CDR3 is 16 amino acids. Germline CDR1 reads SGHDN; CDR2 reads FVKESK. The CDR3 reads CASSQDRGPLPGELFF. The CDR3 nucleotides read TGTGCCAGCAGCCAAGACAGGGGTCCCCTCCCCGGGGAGCTGTTTTTT.

This chain links TRBV2 with TRBJ2-2, with 13 nucleotides matching TRBD2. Germline V lookup: CDR1 SNHLY, CDR2 FYNNEI. V shed 6 bases and J 6 bases; nucleotides not matched to a gene: 1. The CDR3 covers 14 residues. CDR3 amino acids: CASRGLAGSGELFF. The CDR3 region has the DNA TGTGCCAGCAGGGGACTAGCGGGGTCCGGGGAGCTGTTTTTT.

V and J are TRBV6-1 and TRBJ1-5, with D tentatively TRBD1 (6 bases). The germline V gene has CDR1 MNHNS and CDR2 SASEGT. Trimming shortened V by 3 bases and J by 6 bases, and 12 bases separated the two germline ends. This CDR3 has 14 residues. The CDR3 here is CASSDGQSAQPQHF. Here the CDR3 DNA reads TGTGCCAGCAGTGATGGACAGTCGGCTCAGCCCCAGCATTTT.

The DNA of the CDR3 is TGTGCCAGCACCCGGGGAGACACCTACGAGCAGTACTTC. Translated: CASTRGDTYEQYF. The V and J genes are TRBV28 and TRBJ2-7, with D possibly TRBD2 on 5 matching bases. The germline V gene encodes CDR1 MDHEN and CDR2 SYDVKM. The CDR3 contains 13 residues. Trimming took 7 bases from V and 2 from J, leaving 12 bases between them.

Points on this clone: Germline and junction disagree at one end, which may indicate a read error. The chain couples TRBV19 to TRBJ1-1, with TRBD1 matching 8 bases. From germline, CDR1 is LNHDA and CDR2 SQIVND (reference sequence). The CDR3 covers 15 residues. The CDR3 loop is CASSIHITGGTEAFF. The CDR3 DNA reads as TGTGCTAGTAGTATACATATCACAGGGGGGACTGAAGCTTTCTTT.

The chain combines TRBV4-1 with TRBJ2-6; D is undetermined. Germline V lookup: CDR1 MGHRA, CDR2 YSYEKL. V was clipped by 4 bases and J by 0 bases, with 10 bases between them. The CDR3 covers 16 residues. CDR3 nucleotide sequence: TGCGCCAGCAGCCGATCAGGCAGCTCTGGGGCCAACGTCCTGACTTTC. It specifies CASSRSGSSGANVLTF.

V gene TRBV9 combines with J gene TRBJ2-7; 7 bases fit TRBD1. Germline V CDR1 and CDR2: SGDLS, YYNGEE. V lost 4 bases, J lost 5 bases, and 9 bases stayed unmatched. This CDR3 has 14 residues. The CDR3 loop is CASSPTTGLHEQYF. The CDR3 region has the DNA TGTGCCAGCAGCCCGACGACAGGGCTCCACGAGCAGTACTTC.

This chain joins TRBV6-5 and TRBJ1-6, with 9 bases identical to TRBD1. Trimming at V came to 8 bases and at J to 8 bases, leaving 10 bases not matched to a gene. The CDR3 sequence is 15 residues long. Per germline, CDR1 MNHEY and CDR2 SVGAGI. DNA of the CDR3: TGTGCCAGCGGACAGGGGATGGTGGTAGATTCACCCCTCCACTTT. Translation gives CASGQGMVVDSPLHF.

V is TRBV25-1 and J is TRBJ1-6, with TRBD1 matching 8 bases. Germline V gene lookup returns CDR1 MGHDK and CDR2 SYGVNS. The V segment lost 4 bases and the J segment 9 bases; nucleotides outside the gene matches: 14. The CDR3 length is 17 residues. The DNA for the CDR3 is TGTGCCAGCAGTGGGGGACAGGCCTACCTTTTTGGTTCACCCCTCCACTTT. It encodes CASSGGQAYLFGSPLHF.

This clone has a single count. The chain joins TRBV5-4 to TRBJ2-5, with TRBD1 matching 8 bases. The ends lost 4 bases at V and 5 bases at J; junction bases unmatched: 10. Germline CDR1 reads SGHNT; CDR2 reads YYREEE (reference sequence). The CDR3 runs to 15 residues. CDR3 coding DNA: TGTGCCAGCAGCCCAACAGGGGGTATTTTGGAGACCCAGTACTTC. It translates to CASSPTGGILETQYF.

The chain has TRBV7-9 and TRBJ2-6, with unresolved D. The CDR3 has 18 amino acids. Germline V gene lookup returns CDR1 SEHNR and CDR2 FQNEAQ (reference sequence). Trimming left V 4 bases short and J 0 bases short, with 16 bases between. The CDR3 sequence is CASSSYRLTRSGANVLTF. CDR3 in DNA: TGTGCCAGCAGCTCTTATCGACTGACCCGCTCTGGGGCCAACGTCCTGACTTTC.

The CDR3 protein is CASSRGQGMGAETQYF. The CDR3 DNA reads TGTGCCAGCAGCCGAGGACAGGGAATGGGAGCAGAGACCCAGTACTTC. This chain joins TRBV7-6 and TRBJ2-5; 8 positions agree with TRBD1. Germline loops: CDR1 SGHVS, CDR2 FNYEAQ. The CDR3 sequence is 16 residues long. Trimming removed 5 bases from V and 4 bases from J; junction bases left unmatched: 12.

This clone has only one observation. This chain links TRBV7-2 with TRBJ2-3, with TRBD2 matching 8 bases. Trimming took 5 bases from V and 4 from J; bases not matched to a gene: 8. The CDR3 loop spans 15 amino acids. Germline V CDR1 and CDR2: SGHTA, FQGNSA. The CDR3 reads CASSGLREVPDTQYF. In nucleotides, the CDR3 is TGTGCCAGCAGCGGTCTGCGGGAGGTTCCAGATACGCAGTATTTT.

This clone was detected once. This chain uses TRBV6-5 with TRBJ1-2; TRBD1 agrees at 7 bases. From germline, CDR1 is MNHEY and CDR2 SVGAGI. The junction had 10 bases not matched to a gene; V was cut back by 4 bases and J by 2 bases. The length of the CDR3 is 16 residues. The CDR3 is CASSSARDRLNYGYTF. The CDR3 DNA is TGTGCCAGCAGTTCGGCACGGGACAGACTCAACTATGGCTACACCTTC.

The J gene is TRBJ1-2, the V gene TRBV5-6, with D perhaps matching TRBD1 (5 bases). Trimming took off 2 bases at V and 1 base at J, with 12 bases between the two ends. From germline, CDR1 is SGHDT and CDR2 YYEEEE. The CDR3 runs to 15 residues. CDR3 residues: CASSFSGRDNYGYTF. CDR3 nucleotides: TGTGCCAGCAGCTTTTCAGGGCGGGATAACTATGGCTACACCTTC.